The 6 T cell receptor beta chains below all came from one sample that was sequenced in a study of OX40 agonist ivuxolimab in advanced cancers. The protocol was immunoSEQ multiplex PCR, while the TCRdb copy is restricted to in-frame clones and leaves out a portion. The repertoire includes roughly 40,000 clones, around nine tenths of them detected once, and approximately 12% sits in the top ten. The sample in question was CD4+ or CD8+ T cells sorted from blood, obtained in a trial of the OX40 agonist ivuxolimab. All receptors derive from an adult with an advanced solid tumor such as melanoma, head and neck, liver or kidney cancer.

The CDR3 nucleotides read TGTGCCAGCTCACGAAAAGGGACCGAGAACACTGAAGCTTTCTTT. This codes for CASSRKGTENTEAFF. The chain employs TRBV18 and TRBJ1-1; maybe TRBD1 (5 bases). Looked up from germline, CDR1 is KGHSH and CDR2 is LQKENI. The CDR3 spans 15 residues. Trimming took 4 bases from V and 1 from J, leaving 13 bases between them.

Here the CDR3 reads CASSPGRGLEKLFF. In DNA form, the CDR3 reads TGTGCCAGCTCACCGGGGAGGGGGCTTGAAAAACTGTTTTTT. The chain uses TRBV18 and TRBJ1-4; 7 bases map to TRBD1. The V gene's germline CDR1 is KGHSH and CDR2 LQKENI. V lost 3 bases and J lost 7; bases outside the gene matches: 5. CDR3 length: 14 amino acids. The complete variable domain, with remaining parts taken from reference TRBV18 and TRBJ1-4, reads NAGVMQNPRHLVRRRGQEARLRCSPMKGHSHVYWYRQLPEEGLKFMVYLQKENIIDESGMPKERFSAEFPKEGPSILRIQQVVRGDSAAYFCASSPGRGLEKLFFGSGTQLSVL.

This chain joins TRBV19 and TRBJ1-2, with D possibly TRBD1 on 5 matching bases. This CDR3 is 17 amino acids long. Germline V gene lookup returns CDR1 LNHDA and CDR2 SQIVND (reference sequence). The ends were cut back, 5 bases at V and 4 bases at J, with 23 bases in the middle. The DNA of the CDR3 is TGTGCCAGTAGTTTTCAAAGGGACTGGCGAGCCGTCTATGGCTACACCTTC. It encodes CASSFQRDWRAVYGYTF.

The chain carries TRBV29-1 and TRBJ2-1; D is perhaps TRBD2 (6 bases). Trimming stripped 5 bases from V and 5 bases from J, with 16 bases between. Germline values: CDR1 SQVTM, CDR2 ANQGSEA. CDR3 length: 14 residues. DNA for the CDR3: TGCAGCGTTACCCACGGCGGGACCAACAATGAGCAGTTCTTC. This translates into CSVTHGGTNNEQFF.

In its sample, this clone was seen a few times. V is TRBV11-1 and J is TRBJ2-3; TRBD2 matches at 14 bases. CDR3 size: 16 residues. The trim removed 4 bases at V and 4 bases at J, leaving 4 bases unmatched. Germline values: CDR1 SGHAT, CDR2 FQDESV (reference sequence). DNA of the CDR3: TGTGCCAGCAGCTCGGGACTAGCGGGAGTTGCAGATACGCAGTATTTT. This codes for CASSSGLAGVADTQYF.

The chain uses TRBV6-5 and TRBJ2-2; 13 bases are shared with TRBD2. The CDR3 totals 16 residues. J was trimmed by 6 bases and V by 4 bases; bases with no gene match: 5. CDR1 is MNHEY, CDR2 SVGAGI, per germline. The chain's CDR3 is CASSLKGLAGPGELFF. CDR3 coding DNA: TGTGCCAGCAGTTTAAAGGGACTAGCGGGACCCGGGGAGCTGTTTTTT.